Given below is one TCR beta chain in context. The clone's antigen remains unknown. Qualities for individual bases were not recorded, and no much larger clone is one base off. According to the germline V gene, CDR1 reads SNHLY and CDR2 reads FYNNEI. V and J are trimmed by 7 bases and 3 bases, and the gene matches miss 3 bases of the junction. The CDR3 has 13 amino acids, counting the end cysteine and phenylalanine. Solely the CDR3 DNA is kept, with 39 bases framed from the first base. The data are from a study of blood T cell repertoires in COVID-19 (dated by TCRdb to 2018 to 2020). For the wider study: Samples from collaborators originated in the United States, Italy and Spain and spanned both the acute and convalescent phases of COVID-19. The material from the prospective study consisted of cDNA or gDNA derived from T cells, B-cell-depleted T cells, or PBMCs. Deeply sampled blood TCRbeta repertoires from subjects exposed to, actively infected with, or recovered from COVID-19 were included in the dataset. A freely available public database, intended as a resource for researchers studying the immune response to SARS-CoV-2, is where the repertoires were released. Samples were obtained from the ongoing ImmuneRACE study (first 160 participants) and from some 1,300 subjects provided by 6 global collaborators. The sample metadata nearly always contained a de-identified subject ID, COVID-19 status, age in years and sex. Where HLA class I and class II types were available, the types were taken from metadata supplied by the sample provider, not from assay-based typing.

TCRbeta CDR3 regions were amplified from genomic DNA by means of the immunoSEQ Assay, a bias-controlled multiplex PCR. In the paper's pipeline: Nucleated cell counts per sample were estimated from amplification of reference gene primers within the assay. To quantify the absolute abundance of each unique TCRbeta CDR3 rearrangement, sequence reads were collapsed and filtered. For each sample, productive Simpson clonality was calculated as the square root of Simpson's diversity index over productive rearrangements. TCRdb carries this immuneACCESS record with in-frame sequences only. Its versions omit some clonotypes, under half of them owing to an unresolved V gene in the studies checked, with the rest unexplained. That table furnishes V, J and clone size, whereas the DNA furnished D and trimming. The sample table contains roughly 60,000 clones; only one count was recorded for approximately 85% of them. Roughly 18% of the sample is in the top ten clones.

The collaborating institutions used their own protocols to collect whole blood in K2EDTA tubes. For TCRbeta analysis, collaborator samples were shipped as frozen whole blood, as isolated PBMCs, or as DNA extracted from either sample type. The paper's findings and limits, for the study overall: How much clinical and demographic metadata was included differed by source and by participant, and the metadata was provided uncurated.

The sequence was obtained from a human donor in a cohort sampled during active COVID-19. The chain couples TRBV2 to TRBJ1-5, and 7 junction bases match TRBD1. Specimen: peripheral blood. The DNA is TGTGCCAGCATTGGGACAGCCAATCAGCCCCAGCATTTT. Its translation reads: CASIGTANQPQHF.